Listed below are T cell receptor beta chains from one sample, sequenced in a study of early T cells in non-severe SARS-CoV-2 infection. TCRdb reprocessed the 5' RACE reads with MiXCR, giving one entry per CDR3 protein. The table records tens of thousands of distinct CDR3 sequences, approximately 5.3% of them present only once. The specimen sequenced was whole blood. All receptors come from an adult who was a healthcare worker with PCR-confirmed SARS-CoV-2 infection or an uninfected control (not recorded which). CDR3s include the opening cysteine and the closing phenylalanine or tryptophan. Fields, in order: D gene, clone size, J gene, V gene, CDR3 protein, CDR3 DNA. A D gene is named only where the DNA matches it firmly. The listing skips clone size in some rows; elsewhere it reads once, few, many or a size class.

d_gene: NA
abundance: NA
j_gene: TRBJ2-7
v_gene: TRBV7-9
CDR3aa: CASSLVVREQYF
CDR3nt: TGTGCCAGCAGCTTAGTGGTCCGCGAGCAGTACTTC

d_gene: NA
abundance: many
j_gene: TRBJ1-6
v_gene: TRBV18
CDR3aa: CASSPEGSGDSPLHF
CDR3nt: TGTGCCAGCTCACCGGAGGGTTCCGGGGATTCACCCCTCCACTTT

d_gene: TRBD2
abundance: few
j_gene: TRBJ2-1
v_gene: TRBV7-3
CDR3aa: CASSGTSGRAIEQFF
CDR3nt: TGTGCCAGCAGCGGGACTAGCGGGAGGGCCATAGAGCAGTTCTTC

d_gene: NA
abundance: NA
j_gene: TRBJ2-6
v_gene: TRBV29-1
CDR3aa: CSVAGSGANVLTF
CDR3nt: TGCAGCGTCGCGGGCTCTGGGGCCAACGTCCTGACTTTC

d_gene: TRBD1
abundance: few
j_gene: TRBJ1-5
v_gene: TRBV28
CDR3aa: CASSLPGQGMNQPQHF
CDR3nt: TGTGCCAGCAGTCTACCGGGACAGGGGATGAATCAGCCCCAGCATTTT

d_gene: NA
abundance: medium-sized
j_gene: TRBJ2-1
v_gene: TRBV7-2
CDR3aa: CASSLGGIGNEQFF
CDR3nt: TGTGCCAGCAGCCTAGGGGGAATCGGCAATGAGCAGTTCTTC

d_gene: NA
abundance: NA
j_gene: TRBJ2-7
v_gene: TRBV15
CDR3aa: CATSRRTDYEQYF
CDR3nt: TGTGCCACCAGCAGACGGACGGACTACGAGCAGTACTTC

d_gene: NA
abundance: medium-sized
j_gene: TRBJ1-1
v_gene: TRBV7-9
CDR3aa: CASSLPGDTEAFF
CDR3nt: TGTGCCAGCAGCTTACCAGGGGACACTGAAGCTTTCTTT

d_gene: NA
abundance: many
j_gene: TRBJ2-7
v_gene: TRBV7-2
CDR3aa: CASSLAGSLGSEQYF
CDR3nt: TGTGCCAGCAGCTTGGCAGGGAGCCTCGGCTCCGAGCAGTACTTC

d_gene: TRBD2
abundance: NA
j_gene: TRBJ2-7
v_gene: TRBV7-8
CDR3aa: CASSPALAGGPYEQYF
CDR3nt: TGTGCCAGCAGCCCGGCCCTGGCGGGAGGGCCCTACGAGCAGTACTTC

d_gene: TRBD2
abundance: many
j_gene: TRBJ2-5
v_gene: TRBV27
CDR3aa: CASSPNLAGGKTQYF
CDR3nt: TGTGCCAGCAGTCCCAATCTAGCGGGAGGAAAGACCCAGTACTTC

d_gene: NA
abundance: many
j_gene: TRBJ2-3
v_gene: TRBV4-3
CDR3aa: CASSQDRQYTDTQYF
CDR3nt: TGCGCCAGCAGCCAAGATAGACAATACACAGATACGCAGTATTTT

d_gene: TRBD2
abundance: few
j_gene: TRBJ2-7
v_gene: TRBV2
CDR3aa: CASSDSGRTYEQYF
CDR3nt: TGTGCCAGCAGTGATAGCGGGAGGACGTACGAGCAGTACTTC

d_gene: TRBD1
abundance: many
j_gene: TRBJ2-7
v_gene: TRBV2
CDR3aa: CASRGQSYEQYF
CDR3nt: TGTGCCAGCAGGGGACAGAGCTACGAGCAGTACTTC

d_gene: TRBD1
abundance: NA
j_gene: TRBJ1-2
v_gene: TRBV6-1
CDR3aa: CASSERWDSYGYTF
CDR3nt: TGTGCCAGCAGTGAACGATGGGACAGCTATGGCTACACCTTC

d_gene: TRBD1
abundance: NA
j_gene: TRBJ2-2
v_gene: TRBV29-1
CDR3aa: CSVLTGEKGTGELFF
CDR3nt: TGCAGCGTTCTTACAGGGGAAAAGGGCACCGGGGAGCTGTTTTTT

d_gene: NA
abundance: many
j_gene: TRBJ2-3
v_gene: TRBV12-3/TRBV12-4
CDR3aa: CASTLRRADTQYF
CDR3nt: TGTGCCAGCACCCTCCGGCGGGCAGATACGCAGTATTTT

d_gene: TRBD2
abundance: few
j_gene: TRBJ2-5
v_gene: TRBV5-4
CDR3aa: CASSVGTSSLVETQYF
CDR3nt: TGTGCCAGCAGCGTTGGGACTAGCAGTCTAGTAGAGACCCAGTACTTC

d_gene: TRBD1
abundance: many
j_gene: TRBJ2-3
v_gene: TRBV9
CDR3aa: CASSVAQGGTDTQYF
CDR3nt: TGTGCCAGCAGCGTAGCACAGGGGGGCACAGATACGCAGTATTTT

d_gene: NA
abundance: many
j_gene: TRBJ2-5
v_gene: TRBV7-2
CDR3aa: CASSLTWDQETQYF
CDR3nt: TGTGCCAGCAGCTTGACGTGGGATCAAGAGACCCAGTACTTC

d_gene: TRBD2
abundance: few
j_gene: TRBJ2-3
v_gene: TRBV28
CDR3aa: CASSIAGATTDTQYF
CDR3nt: TGTGCCAGCAGTATAGCGGGGGCCACCACAGATACGCAGTATTTT

d_gene: TRBD1
abundance: NA
j_gene: TRBJ2-2
v_gene: TRBV7-3
CDR3aa: CASSIGTGTHTGELFF
CDR3nt: TGTGCCAGCAGCATCGGGACAGGGACCCACACCGGGGAGCTGTTTTTT

d_gene: NA
abundance: many
j_gene: TRBJ1-1
v_gene: TRBV3-1
CDR3aa: CASSQVGNQAFF
CDR3nt: TGTGCCAGCAGCCAAGTGGGAAACCAAGCTTTCTTT

d_gene: TRBD1
abundance: NA
j_gene: TRBJ2-7
v_gene: TRBV28
CDR3aa: CASYVTGKQYF
CDR3nt: TGTGCCAGCTACGTGACAGGGAAGCAGTACTTC

d_gene: NA
abundance: many
j_gene: TRBJ2-1
v_gene: TRBV5-1
CDR3aa: CASSLYGGDNEQFF
CDR3nt: TGCGCCAGCAGCCTCTATGGGGGAGACAATGAGCAGTTCTTC

d_gene: NA
abundance: NA
j_gene: TRBJ1-2
v_gene: TRBV6-5
CDR3aa: CASRIPGRSLNYGYTF
CDR3nt: TGTGCCAGCAGGATCCCGGGACGGTCTTTAAACTATGGCTACACCTTC

d_gene: NA
abundance: many
j_gene: TRBJ1-5
v_gene: TRBV27
CDR3aa: CASSLSTGIQPQHF
CDR3nt: TGTGCCAGCAGTTTATCTACAGGGATACAGCCCCAGCATTTT